A single T cell receptor (beta chain) is shown here with its context. Its specificity is unknown. From the 5' RACE reads, TCRdb called clonotypes with MiXCR, one entry per CDR3 protein. The repertoire holds roughly 220,000 distinct CDR3 sequences, with approximately 10% as singletons. From germline, CDR1 is MNHNY and CDR2 SVGAGI (reference sequence). The V end was cut by 6 bases, the J end by 4 bases, with 12 bases between. There are 14 residues in the CDR3. These data are taken from a study of T-cell memory formation after mild COVID-19. Across the whole study: Among the donors, TCR clusters were largely specific to each donor.

Study-level points and caveats: A balance of CD4 and CD8 characterized clones contracting day 15 to 85, whereas later expanders leaned CD4+. Clonal second-wave expansions that peaked on day 37 had unconfirmed SARS-CoV-2 specificity.

The sequence was collected from a man younger than 30 who had mild COVID-19 (a few samples of this study predate the infection). Cell type and time point are not known. The specimen was PBMCs or a T cell subset sorted from them (not recorded which). The V gene is TRBV6-6, the J gene TRBJ2-2; D gene ambiguous. CDR3 nucleotide sequence: TGTGCCAGCAGCTTACCCGAAGGCACCGGGGAGCTGTTTTTT. This sequence encodes CASSLPEGTGELFF.